The T cell receptor (beta chain) described here comes from a study of blood T cell repertoires in COVID-19 (dated by TCRdb to the early 2020s). About the full investigation: Samples from collaborators originated in the United States, Italy and Spain and spanned both the acute and convalescent phases of COVID-19. The repertoires were released in a freely available public database intended as a resource for research on the immune response to SARS-CoV-2. The samples were drawn from the first 160 participants of the ongoing ImmuneRACE study and from 950 to 1,500 subjects provided by 6 global collaborators. Deeply sampled blood TCRbeta repertoires from subjects exposed to, actively infected with, or recovered from COVID-19 were included in the dataset. Where HLA class I and class II types were available, the types were taken from metadata supplied by the sample provider, not from assay-based typing. The material from the prospective study consisted of cDNA or gDNA derived from T cells, B-cell-depleted T cells, or PBMCs. The sample metadata nearly always contained a de-identified subject ID, COVID-19 status, age in years and sex. What the authors observed across the whole study: Clinical and demographic metadata were provided uncurated, with the amount varying by source and participant.

In the prospective study, participants were roughly 18 to 100 years old, resided in 20 to 30 geographic areas of the United States, and were enrolled through a virtual design. In the prospective study, participants were assigned to cohorts based on the clinical history participants reported in a screening survey and a study questionnaire. For ImmuneRACE Cohort 3, a participant was defined as recovered based on two consecutive negative NP/OP PCR tests, clearance by a healthcare professional, or resolution of symptoms. Each participant in the prospective study had whole blood, serum and a nasopharyngeal or oropharyngeal swab collected by mobile phlebotomists. Over an approximately 2-month period, participants in the prospective study had the option of providing additional blood draws and questionnaires. Prospective study blood samples were shipped either frozen or at room temperature before DNA extraction.

The CDR3, from cysteine to phenylalanine, totals 13 residues. Just the 39-base CDR3 DNA is kept, in frame starting at base 1. The junction carries 4 bases between V and J, which are trimmed by 4 bases and 0 bases respectively. Based on the germline V gene, the CDR1 and CDR2 sequences are SQVTM and ANQGSEA. On this clone: There is no known antigen for this receptor. No base qualities exist here, and no much larger clone lies one base off it.

The immunoSEQ Assay, a bias-controlled multiplex PCR, was used to amplify TCRbeta CDR3 regions from genomic DNA. Turning to the authors' computational methods: Within the assay, amplification of reference gene primers was used to estimate how many nucleated cells each sample contained. To quantify the absolute abundance of each unique TCRbeta CDR3 rearrangement, sequence reads were collapsed and filtered. Productive Simpson clonality was computed per sample as the square root of Simpson's diversity index over productive rearrangements. In its TCRdb copy, this immuneACCESS table keeps in-frame sequences only and misses some clones. Where compared with another copy, unresolved V genes explain less than half of these, and the others have no known cause. That table furnishes V, J and clone size, whereas the DNA furnished D and trimming. The sample contains 370,000 or so clones, more than 70% of them found a single time. Jointly, the top ten make up roughly 1.4% of the sample.

Sequencing was carried out using PBMCs or T cells enriched from blood (not recorded which). This clonotype was obtained from a man between 25 and 39 years old who had recovered from COVID-19. The rearrangement combines TRBV29-1 with TRBJ2-6; the D gene cannot be named for sure. The bases are TGCAGCGTTGCGAGCTCTGGGGCCAACGTCCTGACTTTC. Translation gives CSVASSGANVLTF.